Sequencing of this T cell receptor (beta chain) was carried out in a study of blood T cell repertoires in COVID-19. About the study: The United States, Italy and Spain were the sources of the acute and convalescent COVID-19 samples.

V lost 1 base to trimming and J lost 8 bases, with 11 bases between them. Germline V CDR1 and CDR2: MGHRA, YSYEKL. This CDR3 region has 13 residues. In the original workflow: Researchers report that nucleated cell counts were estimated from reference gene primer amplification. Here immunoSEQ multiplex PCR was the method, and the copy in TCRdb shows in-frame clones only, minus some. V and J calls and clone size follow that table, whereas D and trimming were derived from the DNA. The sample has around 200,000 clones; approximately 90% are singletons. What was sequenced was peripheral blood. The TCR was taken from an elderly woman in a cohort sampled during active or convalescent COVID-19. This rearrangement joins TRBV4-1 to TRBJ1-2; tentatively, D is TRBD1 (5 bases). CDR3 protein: CASSQAAGLGYTF. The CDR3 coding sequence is TGCGCCAGCAGCCAAGCTGCGGGGCTCGGCTACACCTTC.